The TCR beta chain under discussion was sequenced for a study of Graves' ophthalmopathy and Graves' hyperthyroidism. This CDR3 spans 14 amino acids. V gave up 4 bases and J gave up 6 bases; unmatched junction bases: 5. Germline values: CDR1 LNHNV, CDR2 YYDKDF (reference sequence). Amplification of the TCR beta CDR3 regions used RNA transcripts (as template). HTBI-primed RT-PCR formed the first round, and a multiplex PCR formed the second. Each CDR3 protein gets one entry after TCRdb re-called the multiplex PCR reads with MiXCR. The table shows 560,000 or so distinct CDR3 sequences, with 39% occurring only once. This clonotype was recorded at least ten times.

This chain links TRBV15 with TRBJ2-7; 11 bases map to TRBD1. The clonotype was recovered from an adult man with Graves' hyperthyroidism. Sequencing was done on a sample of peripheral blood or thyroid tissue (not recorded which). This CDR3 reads CATSTRTGGFEQYF. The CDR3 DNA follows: TGTGCCACCAGCACACGGACAGGGGGCTTCGAGCAGTACTTC.